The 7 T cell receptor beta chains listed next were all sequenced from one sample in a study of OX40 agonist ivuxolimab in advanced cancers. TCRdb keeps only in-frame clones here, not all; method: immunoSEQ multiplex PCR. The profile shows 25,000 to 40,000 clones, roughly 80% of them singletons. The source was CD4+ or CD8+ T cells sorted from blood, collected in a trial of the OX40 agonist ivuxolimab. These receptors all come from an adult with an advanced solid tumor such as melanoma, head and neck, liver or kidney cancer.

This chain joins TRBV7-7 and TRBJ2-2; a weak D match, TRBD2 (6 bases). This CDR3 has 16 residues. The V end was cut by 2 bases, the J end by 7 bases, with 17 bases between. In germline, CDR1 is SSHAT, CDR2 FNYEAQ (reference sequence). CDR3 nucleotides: TGTGCCAGCAGCTTAAATCAAGGAGGGAATGGCGGGGAGCTGTTTTTT. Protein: CASSLNQGGNGGELFF.

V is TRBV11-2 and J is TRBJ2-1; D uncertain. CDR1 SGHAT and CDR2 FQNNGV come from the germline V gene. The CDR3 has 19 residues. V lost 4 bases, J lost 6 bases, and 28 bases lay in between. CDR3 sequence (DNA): TGTGCCAGCAGCTCCCAGCCCCCCCGTCTTGTGCTTTCGGGCAATGAGCAGTTCTTC. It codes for CASSSQPPRLVLSGNEQFF.

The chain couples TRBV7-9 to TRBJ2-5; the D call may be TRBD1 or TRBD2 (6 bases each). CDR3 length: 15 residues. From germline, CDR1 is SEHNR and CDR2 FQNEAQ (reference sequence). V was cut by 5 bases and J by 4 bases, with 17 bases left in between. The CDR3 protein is CASSIGGRGGETQYF. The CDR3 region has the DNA TGTGCCAGCAGCATCGGAGGCAGGGGAGGAGAGACCCAGTACTTC.

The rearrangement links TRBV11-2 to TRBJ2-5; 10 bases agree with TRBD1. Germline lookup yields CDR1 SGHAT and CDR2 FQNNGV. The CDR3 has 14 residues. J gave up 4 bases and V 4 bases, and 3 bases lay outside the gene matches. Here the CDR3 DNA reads TGTGCCAGCAGCTACCGGGACAGGGGAGAGACCCAGTACTTC. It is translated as CASSYRDRGETQYF.

The CDR3 loop is CASSLGGADYGYTF. CDR3 DNA: TGTGCCAGCAGCTTGGGAGGGGCGGATTATGGCTACACCTTC. The rearrangement links TRBV5-4 to TRBJ1-2, with TRBD1 as a possible D gene (5 bases). Germline V gives CDR1 SGHNT, CDR2 YYREEE (reference sequence). The V and J ends lost 0 bases and 5 bases respectively, with 11 bases between them. CDR3 length: 14 residues.

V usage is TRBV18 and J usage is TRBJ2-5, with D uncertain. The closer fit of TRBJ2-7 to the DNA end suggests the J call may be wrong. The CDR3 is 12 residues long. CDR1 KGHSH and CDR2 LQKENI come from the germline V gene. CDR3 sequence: CASSGSSYEQYF. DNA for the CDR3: TGTGCCAGCTCGGGCAGCTCCTACGAGCAGTACTTC.

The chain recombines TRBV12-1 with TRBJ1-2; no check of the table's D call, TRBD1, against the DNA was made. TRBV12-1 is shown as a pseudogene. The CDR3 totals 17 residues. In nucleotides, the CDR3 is TGTGCCAGCAGCCCAGAACCCCCGGGACAGTATTCCTATGGCTACACCTTC. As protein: CASSPEPPGQYSYGYTF.